This T cell receptor beta chain comes out of a study of T cells in localized non-small cell lung cancer. Study results and caveats: With higher T cell density in blood came longer overall survival. Appearances in adjacent lung were noted for a median roughly 50 of the top 100 tumor clones. Adjacent uninvolved lung tissue had the highest T cell clonality, exceeding tumor.

Only in-frame clones appear in the TCRdb table, and some are missing; sequencing was by immunoSEQ multiplex PCR. The sample lists 30,000 to 45,000 clones; 65% to 90% were seen once. Germline values: CDR1 LNHDA, CDR2 SQIVND (reference sequence). Trimming removed 5 bases from V and 6 bases from J, with 19 bases in between. The CDR3 runs 15 residues. In regard to this clone: Its antigen is as yet unknown.

The receptor was derived from a male donor older than 55 with stage II lung adenocarcinoma. J is TRBJ1-2 and V is TRBV19; D remains ambiguous. Specimen: peripheral blood mononuclear cells, collected before any cancer treatment. The DNA for the CDR3 is TGTGCCAGTAGTCCACCCCCCGGGTTCGTCAATGGCTACACCTTC. Its protein is CASSPPPGFVNGYTF.